This T cell receptor (beta chain) was identified during a study of T cell repertoires in cytomegalovirus infection. TCRdb re-derived calls from the reads in MiXCR, one entry per CDR3 protein. This sample carries approximately 1,000,000 distinct CDR3 sequences, roughly 30% of them seen once, and the ten largest clones take more than 13%. This clonotype has more than one count but fewer than ten. What it binds is not known. Study-wide points: The cumulative frequency of public TCR beta families distinguished individuals who carried CMV together with the relevant HLA.

The germline gives CDR1 MNHNY, CDR2 SVGAGI (reference sequence). V lost 6 bases to trimming and J lost 1 base, with 9 bases between them. The CDR3 length is 13 residues. This TCR came from a human donor in good health (CMV status not recorded). Some clones in this sample may be carry-over from other donors' samples. The sequences come from cultured CD8+ T cells from PBMCs, collected from culture after CMV antigen stimulation. The chain uses TRBV6-6 and TRBJ2-5; D may be TRBD1 (6 bases). CDR3 sequence: CASRLQGQETQYF. The CDR3, as DNA: TGTGCCAGCAGGTTACAGGGCCAAGAGACCCAGTACTTC.